The next 16 T cell receptor beta chains were all read from a single sample in a study of blood T cells in healthy people across ages. Then a second PCR, running roughly 7 to 11 cycles, was carried out with a sample-barcoded 5' primer and a J-beta primer mix. TCRdb used MiXCR to reprocess the 5' RACE reads, holding one entry per CDR3 protein. The sample lists about 620,000 distinct CDR3 sequences; under 25% were seen once. The sample comprised blood. These receptors were collected from an older man in good health.

J is TRBJ1-5 and V is TRBV6-2 or TRBV6-3, with TRBD1 identical over 7 bases. The CDR3 totals 13 residues. J gave up 3 bases and V 6 bases, and 2 bases lay outside the gene matches. Germline V gene data show CDR1 as MNHEY and CDR2 as SVGEGT. The CDR3 DNA reads TGTGCCAGCAGAGACAGGGACAATCAGCCCCAGCATTTT. Its translation is CASRDRDNQPQHF.

The chain uses TRBV21-1 and TRBJ2-3; TRBD1 reflects the table's D call only, with no check against the DNA. TRBV21-1 is labeled a pseudogene. This CDR3 has 19 amino acids. CDR3 amino acids: CASSKALGGGRVGTDTQYF. The CDR3 region has the DNA TGTGCCAGCAGCAAAGCGCTCGGCGGGGGGCGAGTCGGGACAGATACGCAGTATTTT.

This clonotype has a handful of counts. The chain combines TRBV28 with TRBJ2-1, with 8 nucleotides matching TRBD2. CDR1 is MDHEN and CDR2 is SYDVKM in the germline V gene. The V and J ends lost 7 bases and 0 bases, in that order; junction bases with no gene match: 11. The CDR3 spans 17 residues. The CDR3: CASKISGTLSSYNEQFF. The CDR3 DNA reads as TGTGCCAGCAAAATTAGCGGGACCTTAAGCTCCTACAATGAGCAGTTCTTC.

The table lists this clonotype with many counts. The chain has TRBV7-2 and TRBJ2-3; possible D gene TRBD1, 6 bases. The CDR3 runs 14 residues. Germline loops: CDR1 SGHTA, CDR2 FQGNSA. V gave up 4 bases and J gave up 1 base, with 9 bases separating them. The CDR3 bases are TGTGCCAGCAGCTCCCGACAGGGCACAGATACGCAGTATTTT. Translating gives CASSSRQGTDTQYF.

V gene TRBV29-1 combines with J gene TRBJ1-1; D uncertain. CDR1 is SQVTM, CDR2 ANQGSEA, per germline. Trimming removed 7 bases at V and 0 bases at J, with 15 bases between. The CDR3 is 14 amino acids. In DNA form, the CDR3 reads TGCAGCGCTGACCGCACTACCTTGAACACTGAAGCTTTCTTT. Protein: CSADRTTLNTEAFF. Full variable domain (remainder filled in from reference TRBV29-1 and TRBJ1-1): SAVISQKPSRDICQRGTSLTIQCQVDSQVTMMFWYRQQPGQSLTLIATANQGSEATYESGFVIDKFPISRPNLTFSTLTVSNMSPEDSSIYLCSADRTTLNTEAFFGQGTRLTVV.

The chain carries TRBV9 and TRBJ2-1, with TRBD1 as a possible D gene (5 bases). The V gene's germline CDR1 is SGDLS and CDR2 YYNGEE. The CDR3 covers 15 residues. Trimming took off 0 bases at V and 3 bases at J, with 10 bases between the two ends. The CDR3 loop reads CASSVVGARYNEQFF. The CDR3, as DNA: TGTGCCAGCAGCGTAGTAGGGGCCCGCTACAATGAGCAGTTCTTC.

The chain has TRBV5-1 and TRBJ2-5, with unresolved D. The germline V and J ends were trimmed by 4 bases and 1 base, with 17 bases remaining between them. This CDR3 spans 16 amino acids. Germline CDR1 SGHRS, CDR2 YFSETQ. The CDR3 sequence: CASSPTTGFSQETQYF. In DNA, the CDR3 is TGCGCCAGCAGCCCGACCACGGGCTTCTCCCAAGAGACCCAGTACTTC.

This clonotype turned up a few times. This chain links TRBV4-1 with TRBJ1-1; 8 bases map to TRBD1. Germline-derived CDR1 and CDR2 are MGHRA and YSYEKL. The CDR3 consists of 15 residues. The J segment lost 5 bases and the V segment lost 1 base, leaving 6 bases of the junction unmatched. CDR3 sequence: CASSQARTGRTEAFF. CDR3 sequence (DNA): TGCGCCAGCAGCCAAGCGCGGACAGGGAGGACTGAAGCTTTCTTT.

There are a few counts of this clonotype. This sequence joins TRBV7-9 and TRBJ2-1, with TRBD2 matching over 8 bases. The CDR3 totals 15 residues. Trimming cost V 4 bases and J 6 bases; bases outside gene matches: 8. Per germline, CDR1 SEHNR and CDR2 FQNEAQ (reference sequence). This CDR3 reads CASSSGAGAPNEQFF. For the CDR3, the DNA is TGTGCCAGCAGCTCAGGAGCGGGAGCACCCAATGAGCAGTTCTTC. Using reference TRBV7-9 and TRBJ2-1 for the parts outside the CDR3, the full variable domain is DTGVSQNPRHKITKRGQNVTFRCDPISEHNRLYWYRQTLGQGPEFLTYFQNEAQLEKSRLLSDRFSAERPKGSFSTLEIQRTEQGDSAMYLCASSSGAGAPNEQFFGPGTRLTVL.

A remark on this clonotype: The junction departs from germline at one end; a sequencing error may be responsible. V is TRBV20-1 and J is TRBJ2-7, with TRBD1 identical over 10 bases. The CDR3 is 12 residues long. Germline V lookup: CDR1 DFQATT, CDR2 SNEGSKA (reference sequence). In DNA, the CDR3 is TGCAGTGTTGGACAGGGGGTCCACGAGCAGCACTTC. Its protein product is CSVGQGVHEQHF.

The chain couples TRBV28 to TRBJ2-7; 13 bases fit TRBD2. The J call is in doubt because the DNA end fits TRBJ2-1 better. The CDR3 sequence is 18 residues long. Germline V CDR1 and CDR2: MDHEN, SYDVKM. CDR3 in DNA: TGTGCCAGCAGTTTCCTACTCCTAAGGACTAGCGGGAGTAATGAGCAGTTCTTC. Protein product: CASSFLLLRTSGSNEQFF.

This clonotype showed up just a few times. Mismatch with germline at one junction end may stem from a read error. The V call is TRBV6-6, the J call TRBJ2-3; TRBD2 agrees at 10 bases. Germline V gene data show CDR1 as MNHNY and CDR2 as SVGAGI (reference sequence). The CDR3 totals 15 residues. The CDR3 here is CASSTEREGPDAQYF. In nucleotides, the CDR3 is TGTGCCAGCAGTACCGAGCGGGAGGGCCCAGATGCGCAGTATTTT.

V usage is TRBV25-1 and J usage is TRBJ2-5, with D unclear. Trimming cost V 2 bases and J 3 bases, with 10 bases left between them. This CDR3 is built from 14 residues. Germline loops: CDR1 MGHDK, CDR2 SYGVNS. Here the CDR3 DNA reads TGTGCCAGCAGTGAACCCAGTGTGAAAGAGACCCAGTACTTC. Protein sequence: CASSEPSVKETQYF.

The chain couples TRBV4-3 to TRBJ2-7, with 7 positions matching TRBD2. The V gene's germline CDR1 is LGHNA and CDR2 YSLEER. The trim removed 0 bases at V and 2 bases at J, leaving 7 bases unmatched. The CDR3 runs 16 residues. In DNA form, the CDR3 reads TGCGCCAGCAGCCAAGATGGTTCTAGCGGAACCTACGAGCAGTACTTC. Amino acids: CASSQDGSSGTYEQYF.

V gene TRBV7-2 combines with J gene TRBJ2-5; no definite D call. The J call is in doubt because the DNA end fits TRBJ2-7 better. Germline V gene lookup returns CDR1 SGHTA and CDR2 FQGNSA. The CDR3 spans 14 residues. The CDR3 nucleotides are TGTGCCAGCAGCTTCCAGGACGGCCCCTACGAGCAGTACTTC. Translation gives CASSFQDGPYEQYF.

This clonotype was seen more than once but under ten times. The CDR3 DNA sequence: TGTGCCAGCAGCCAAGACGGACAGAGAATCTCTGGAAACACCATATATTTT. As protein: CASSQDGQRISGNTIYF. The chain joins TRBV3-1 to TRBJ1-3, with D maybe TRBD1 (6 bases). This CDR3 region has 17 residues. The V gene's germline CDR1 is LGHDT and CDR2 YNNKEL (reference sequence). Trimming took 0 bases from V and 0 from J, leaving 12 bases between them.